The subject of this entry is one T cell receptor (beta chain). Its antigen remains unidentified. The data belong to a study of cytomegalovirus exposure and HLA in healthy donors. About the research overall: The approximately 100 million unique TCR beta sequences, from 150 million to 200 million T cells, were found by an earlier analysis.

General observations from the study: In a later analysis, V- and J-gene trimming of beta chains associated with a DCLRE1C missense variant, replicated independently. Analyses of presence and absence presupposed an approximately uniform sequencing depth across donors.

The PCR used 60 Vbeta and 13 Jbeta primers. Per the original methods: Later, roughly 86 million unique TCR beta chains were counted in an analysis, and about 10 million of them were shared. Sequencing was performed with immunoSEQ multiplex PCR; in TCRdb, only in-frame clones are kept and a portion is missing. D and trimming come from the DNA, and the V and J calls and clone size come from that table. The table includes roughly 160,000 clones, around four fifths detected once. Sequencing was performed on PBMCs. The sequence was collected from a man under 40 in good health and CMV-seronegative.

The CDR3 DNA sequence: TGCAGTGCTAGAGGGCTCTACGAGCAGTACTTC. It specifies CSARGLYEQYF. The rearrangement joins TRBV20-1 to TRBJ2-7; D not resolved. V lost 1 base and J lost 3, with 4 bases in between. The CDR3 sequence is 11 residues long. Germline V gene lookup returns CDR1 DFQATT and CDR2 SNEGSKA (reference sequence).